These T cell receptor beta chains were read from a single sample in a study of T cells in Graves' hyperthyroidism and ophthalmopathy. TCRdb processed the multiplex PCR reads anew with MiXCR; each CDR3 protein has one entry. The sample has around 800,000 distinct CDR3 sequences; roughly 40% are singletons. The sample taken for sequencing was blood. These receptors were collected from a man aged 18 to 30 with Graves' hyperthyroidism. The CDR3 runs from the conserved cysteine through the conserved F or W. A D gene is named only where the DNA matches it firmly. Size is stated for part of the rows, as once, few or many counts, or as a class when the clone is expanded.

j_gene: TRBJ1-3; v_gene: TRBV15; d_gene: -; abundance: once; CDR3aa: CATSRDAGEGGNTIYF; CDR3nt: TGTGCCACCAGCAGAGATGCGGGGGAAGGAGGAAACACCATATATTTT
j_gene: TRBJ2-7; v_gene: TRBV5-1; d_gene: -; abundance: few; CDR3aa: CASSRGQVEGEQYF; CDR3nt: TGCGCCAGCAGCCGTGGACAGGTGGAGGGCGAGCAGTACTTC
j_gene: TRBJ1-1; v_gene: TRBV19; d_gene: TRBD1; abundance: many; CDR3aa: CASTRPTGTNTEAFF; CDR3nt: TGTGCCAGCACCCGACCGACAGGGACCAACACTGAAGCTTTCTTT
j_gene: TRBJ1-4; v_gene: TRBV5-1; d_gene: -; abundance: many; CDR3aa: CASSLGGDRTEKLFF; CDR3nt: TGCGCCAGCAGCTTGGGAGGTGACAGGACCGAAAAACTGTTTTTT
j_gene: TRBJ2-5; v_gene: TRBV12-3/TRBV12-4; d_gene: -; abundance: few; CDR3aa: CATQLGGETQYF; CDR3nt: TGTGCCACTCAGTTGGGTGGGGAGACCCAGTACTTC
j_gene: TRBJ2-2; v_gene: TRBV10-3; d_gene: -; abundance: few; CDR3aa: CAISEGTPRTGELFF; CDR3nt: TGTGCCATCAGTGAGGGGACCCCGAGGACCGGGGAGCTGTTTTTT
j_gene: TRBJ2-7; v_gene: TRBV29-1; d_gene: -; abundance: -; CDR3aa: CSSLLGNRAHHEQYF; CDR3nt: TGCAGCAGTTTACTCGGGAACAGGGCCCACCACGAGCAGTACTTC
j_gene: TRBJ1-3; v_gene: TRBV9; d_gene: -; abundance: few; CDR3aa: CASSLSRVHSGNTIYF; CDR3nt: TGTGCCAGCAGCCTCTCCAGGGTTCACTCTGGAAACACCATATATTTT
j_gene: TRBJ2-7; v_gene: TRBV7-6; d_gene: TRBD1; abundance: few; CDR3aa: CASSLQKDRVVHEQYF; CDR3nt: TGTGCCAGCAGCTTACAGAAGGACAGGGTAGTTCACGAGCAGTACTTC
j_gene: TRBJ1-5; v_gene: TRBV9; d_gene: -; abundance: many; CDR3aa: CASSGGDSNQPQHF; CDR3nt: TGTGCCAGCAGTGGGGGGGATAGCAATCAGCCCCAGCATTTT
j_gene: TRBJ1-1; v_gene: TRBV9; d_gene: -; abundance: -; CDR3aa: CASSEGLSYTEAFF; CDR3nt: TGTGCCAGCAGCGAAGGACTGAGCTACACTGAAGCTTTCTTT
j_gene: TRBJ2-5; v_gene: TRBV20-1; d_gene: TRBD1; abundance: -; CDR3aa: CSARGTFDRAEETQYF; CDR3nt: TGCAGTGCTAGAGGGACCTTCGACAGGGCCGAAGAGACCCAGTACTTC
j_gene: TRBJ2-2; v_gene: TRBV12-3/TRBV12-4; d_gene: -; abundance: few; CDR3aa: CASESGTGELFF; CDR3nt: TGTGCCAGCGAGTCGGGGACCGGGGAGCTGTTTTTT
j_gene: TRBJ1-3; v_gene: TRBV12-3/TRBV12-4; d_gene: -; abundance: once; CDR3aa: CASREGVPDTIYF; CDR3nt: TGTGCCAGCCGGGAGGGGGTCCCGGACACCATATATTTT
j_gene: TRBJ2-2; v_gene: TRBV12-3/TRBV12-4; d_gene: TRBD1; abundance: many; CDR3aa: CASSPGTGTGELFF; CDR3nt: TGTGCCAGTAGCCCCGGGACAGGGACCGGGGAGCTGTTTTTT
j_gene: TRBJ2-5; v_gene: TRBV7-8; d_gene: -; abundance: -; CDR3aa: CASSFLSGGLGTQYF; CDR3nt: TGTGCCAGCAGCTTTTTGAGTGGAGGGTTGGGGACCCAGTACTTC
j_gene: TRBJ2-2; v_gene: TRBV29-1; d_gene: -; abundance: many; CDR3aa: CSVAWGTGELFF; CDR3nt: TGCAGCGTTGCCTGGGGGACCGGGGAGCTGTTTTTT
j_gene: TRBJ2-7; v_gene: TRBV7-8; d_gene: TRBD1; abundance: -; CDR3aa: CASSSHGQDYEQYF; CDR3nt: TGTGCCAGCAGCTCCCACGGACAGGACTACGAGCAGTACTTC
j_gene: TRBJ2-7; v_gene: TRBV2; d_gene: TRBD2; abundance: many; CDR3aa: CASSGVGGSVYEQYF; CDR3nt: TGTGCCAGCAGTGGGGTGGGCGGGAGTGTATACGAGCAGTACTTC
j_gene: TRBJ2-5; v_gene: TRBV25-1; d_gene: -; abundance: few; CDR3aa: CASSLPWISARGETQYF; CDR3nt: TGTGCCAGCAGTCTCCCATGGATTAGCGCGAGGGGGGAGACCCAGTACTTC
j_gene: TRBJ1-5; v_gene: TRBV4-2; d_gene: TRBD1; abundance: -; CDR3aa: CASSQEGTAHQPQHF; CDR3nt: TGTGCCAGCAGCCAAGAAGGGACAGCCCATCAGCCCCAGCATTTT
j_gene: TRBJ2-5; v_gene: TRBV7-9; d_gene: -; abundance: few; CDR3aa: CASSWREGNQETQYF; CDR3nt: TGTGCCAGCAGCTGGAGGGAAGGGAACCAAGAGACCCAGTACTTC
j_gene: TRBJ1-5; v_gene: TRBV20-1; d_gene: -; abundance: -; CDR3aa: CSASARRWQPQHF; CDR3nt: TGCAGTGCCAGTGCTCGGAGATGGCAGCCCCAGCATTTT
j_gene: TRBJ1-2; v_gene: TRBV20-1; d_gene: -; abundance: many; CDR3aa: CSASSGPYGYTF; CDR3nt: TGCAGTGCGTCCTCGGGCCCCTATGGCTACACCTTC
j_gene: TRBJ2-7; v_gene: TRBV6-1; d_gene: -; abundance: -; CDR3aa: CASRGHSESYEQYF; CDR3nt: TGTGCCAGCCGTGGACATTCCGAATCCTACGAGCAGTACTTC
j_gene: TRBJ1-6; v_gene: TRBV29-1; d_gene: -; abundance: many; CDR3aa: CSVRTAPNSPLHF; CDR3nt: TGCAGCGTGCGGACAGCACCAAATTCACCCCTCCACTTT
j_gene: TRBJ2-7; v_gene: TRBV15; d_gene: -; abundance: -; CDR3aa: CATSRDLGRGYEQYF; CDR3nt: TGTGCCACCAGCAGAGATCTGGGCAGGGGCTACGAGCAGTACTTC
j_gene: TRBJ2-7; v_gene: TRBV7-8; d_gene: -; abundance: -; CDR3aa: CASSLGLGSFYEQYF; CDR3nt: TGTGCCAGCAGTTTAGGGTTGGGTAGCTTCTACGAGCAGTACTTC
j_gene: TRBJ1-5; v_gene: TRBV2; d_gene: -; abundance: many; CDR3aa: CASSEVTVNSNQPQHF; CDR3nt: TGTGCCAGCAGTGAAGTAACAGTGAATAGCAATCAGCCCCAGCATTTT
j_gene: TRBJ1-1; v_gene: TRBV10-3; d_gene: -; abundance: -; CDR3aa: CAISEGPGIEAFF; CDR3nt: TGTGCCATCAGTGAGGGCCCCGGGATAGAAGCTTTCTTT
j_gene: TRBJ2-3; v_gene: TRBV20-1; d_gene: TRBD2; abundance: few; CDR3aa: CSAPREGRSTDTQYF; CDR3nt: TGCAGTGCTCCCAGGGAGGGCCGGAGCACAGATACGCAGTATTTT
j_gene: TRBJ2-2; v_gene: TRBV14; d_gene: -; abundance: few; CDR3aa: CASSQAGYTGELFF; CDR3nt: TGTGCCAGCAGCCAAGCAGGGTACACCGGGGAGCTGTTTTTT
j_gene: TRBJ1-2; v_gene: TRBV7-3; d_gene: TRBD1; abundance: -; CDR3aa: CASSWRQGVVGYTF; CDR3nt: TGTGCCAGCAGCTGGAGACAGGGAGTGGTCGGCTACACCTTC
j_gene: TRBJ1-1; v_gene: TRBV7-9; d_gene: TRBD1; abundance: -; CDR3aa: CASSPPQGATEAFF; CDR3nt: TGTGCCAGCAGTCCGCCTCAGGGGGCGACTGAAGCTTTCTTT
j_gene: TRBJ1-2; v_gene: TRBV12-3/TRBV12-4; d_gene: TRBD1; abundance: few; CDR3aa: CASTPRTGNFYGYTF; CDR3nt: TGTGCCAGCACCCCCCGGACAGGGAATTTTTATGGCTACACCTTC
j_gene: TRBJ1-2; v_gene: TRBV10-3; d_gene: TRBD1; abundance: -; CDR3aa: CATGTGGLGYTF; CDR3nt: TGTGCCACCGGGACAGGGGGTCTTGGCTACACCTTC
j_gene: TRBJ1-1; v_gene: TRBV2; d_gene: -; abundance: many; CDR3aa: CASARGNTEAFF; CDR3nt: TGTGCCAGCGCACGTGGGAACACTGAAGCTTTCTTT
j_gene: TRBJ2-2; v_gene: TRBV7-3; d_gene: TRBD1; abundance: -; CDR3aa: CASRDPGGRDSGELFF; CDR3nt: TGTGCCAGCAGGGATCCAGGGGGCAGGGATTCCGGGGAGCTGTTTTTT
j_gene: TRBJ1-2; v_gene: TRBV2; d_gene: -; abundance: many; CDR3aa: CASYGGSGGYTF; CDR3nt: TGTGCCAGCTATGGGGGATCGGGTGGCTACACCTTC
j_gene: TRBJ1-1; v_gene: TRBV10-3; d_gene: TRBD1; abundance: many; CDR3aa: CATLTGPNTEAFF; CDR3nt: TGTGCCACCCTGACAGGGCCGAACACTGAAGCTTTCTTT
j_gene: TRBJ1-2; v_gene: TRBV19; d_gene: -; abundance: few; CDR3aa: CASSIVTGRGGYTF; CDR3nt: TGTGCCAGTAGTATAGTAACAGGGCGTGGAGGCTACACCTTC
j_gene: TRBJ2-7; v_gene: TRBV9; d_gene: -; abundance: -; CDR3aa: CPSSAVGTSSEQYF; CDR3nt: TGTCCCAGCAGCGCCGTGGGCACCAGTTCCGAGCAGTACTTC
j_gene: TRBJ1-1; v_gene: TRBV6-5; d_gene: -; abundance: -; CDR3aa: CASHAEPEAFF; CDR3nt: TGTGCCAGCCACGCAGAACCTGAAGCTTTCTTT
j_gene: TRBJ2-7; v_gene: TRBV25-1; d_gene: -; abundance: -; CDR3aa: CALTAGYEQYF; CDR3nt: TGTGCCTTAACGGCGGGATACGAGCAGTACTTC
j_gene: TRBJ1-3; v_gene: TRBV2; d_gene: -; abundance: many; CDR3aa: CASSEQGSGNTIYF; CDR3nt: TGTGCCAGCAGTGAACAGGGATCTGGAAACACCATATATTTT
j_gene: TRBJ1-2; v_gene: TRBV10-3; d_gene: -; abundance: -; CDR3aa: CAIAEGSANYGYTF; CDR3nt: TGTGCCATCGCGGAGGGTTCAGCTAACTATGGCTACACCTTC
j_gene: TRBJ2-7; v_gene: TRBV6-5; d_gene: TRBD1; abundance: few; CDR3aa: CASTVTGLGEQYF; CDR3nt: TGTGCCAGCACCGTGACAGGGCTCGGCGAGCAGTACTTC
j_gene: TRBJ2-5; v_gene: TRBV7-9; d_gene: -; abundance: -; CDR3aa: CASSTRLDWGQNQETQYF; CDR3nt: TGTGCCAGCAGCACCCGCCTCGACTGGGGACAAAATCAAGAGACCCAGTACTTC
j_gene: TRBJ1-4; v_gene: TRBV7-9; d_gene: -; abundance: many; CDR3aa: CASSLVWDTATNEKLFF; CDR3nt: TGTGCCAGCAGCTTAGTGTGGGACACCGCAACTAATGAAAAACTGTTTTTT
j_gene: TRBJ1-2; v_gene: TRBV4-2; d_gene: -; abundance: -; CDR3aa: CASSQETGFGYTF; CDR3nt: TGTGCCAGCAGCCAAGAAACAGGGTTTGGCTACACCTTC
j_gene: TRBJ1-2; v_gene: TRBV7-9; d_gene: -; abundance: many; CDR3aa: CASSLYGDPYYGYTF; CDR3nt: TGTGCCAGCAGCTTATATGGGGACCCTTACTATGGCTACACCTTC
j_gene: TRBJ2-2; v_gene: TRBV5-1; d_gene: -; abundance: -; CDR3aa: CASSFSGQQDPGELFF; CDR3nt: TGCGCCAGCAGCTTTTCAGGTCAGCAGGACCCCGGGGAGCTGTTTTTT
j_gene: TRBJ1-5; v_gene: TRBV20-1; d_gene: -; abundance: many; CDR3aa: CSASLGPQHF; CDR3nt: TGCAGTGCTAGTCTGGGACCGCAGCATTTT
j_gene: TRBJ2-5; v_gene: TRBV7-9; d_gene: -; abundance: -; CDR3aa: CASSRRSLRETQYF; CDR3nt: TGTGCCAGCAGCCGACGATCACTCAGGGAGACCCAGTACTTC
j_gene: TRBJ2-5; v_gene: TRBV6-2/TRBV6-3; d_gene: -; abundance: -; CDR3aa: CATSLNVGAVETQYF; CDR3nt: TGTGCTACATCCTTAAATGTGGGGGCGGTGGAGACCCAGTACTTC
j_gene: TRBJ2-2; v_gene: TRBV10-3; d_gene: TRBD2; abundance: few; CDR3aa: CAISESEAGGPAGELFF; CDR3nt: TGTGCCATCAGTGAGTCGGAGGCGGGAGGGCCCGCCGGGGAGCTGTTTTTT
j_gene: TRBJ1-1; v_gene: TRBV15; d_gene: TRBD1; abundance: many; CDR3aa: CATSRERKQGGDTEAFF; CDR3nt: TGTGCCACCAGCAGAGAAAGAAAACAGGGGGGCGACACTGAAGCTTTCTTT